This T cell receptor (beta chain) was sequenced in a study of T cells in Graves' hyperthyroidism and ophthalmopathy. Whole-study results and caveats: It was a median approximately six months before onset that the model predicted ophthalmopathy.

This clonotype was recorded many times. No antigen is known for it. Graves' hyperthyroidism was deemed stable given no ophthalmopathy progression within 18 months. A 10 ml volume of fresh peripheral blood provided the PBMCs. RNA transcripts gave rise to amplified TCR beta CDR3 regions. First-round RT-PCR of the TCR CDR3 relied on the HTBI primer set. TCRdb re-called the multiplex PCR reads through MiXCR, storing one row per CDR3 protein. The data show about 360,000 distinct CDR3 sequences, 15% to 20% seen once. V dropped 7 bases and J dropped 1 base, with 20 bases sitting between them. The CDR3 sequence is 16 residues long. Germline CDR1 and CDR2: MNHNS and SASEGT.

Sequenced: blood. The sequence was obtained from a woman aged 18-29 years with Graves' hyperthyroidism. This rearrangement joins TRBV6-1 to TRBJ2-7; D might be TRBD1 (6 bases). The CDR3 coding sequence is TGTGCCAGCACTACTAGGGGGTTAGGTGGTTCCTACGAGCAGTACTTC. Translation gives CASTTRGLGGSYEQYF.